What follows is one TCR beta chain and its context. Its recognized antigen is unknown. No base qualities exist here, and no much larger clone lies one base off it. This entry is derived from a study of relationships among human T cell subsets (dated by TCRdb to the early 2010s). Describing the broader study: Eight distinct blood T cell populations were sequenced: pan T, CD8 cytotoxic, regulatory, Th1, Th2, naive plus transitional, activated and memory cells. General findings and caveats noted by the study authors: A CD4+CD8+ double-positive population could not be excluded by the bead-based sorting. Across the seven subsets, no statistically significant differences turned up in V, D and J usage, CDR3 length, or N-nucleotide additions. The substantial sharing of CDR3s among Th1, Th2 and regulatory T cells was interpreted as suggesting that cell fate choices are stochastic. More than 55% of CD8+ cytotoxic sequences came from clones with more than 100 reads, while the regulatory and Th2 subsets showed few clones of that size.

The receptor library was made with multiplex PCR. Sequencing instrument: 454 GS FLX. TCR alpha and beta CDR3 regions were amplified from mRNA by semiquantitative ARM-PCR. In ARM-PCR, tagged nested gene-specific primers were applied first, and communal superprimers then carried out the exponential amplification. Before the first-round PCR products went through the second amplification round, exonuclease was used to remove the nested primers. The amplicons were sequenced on the 454 platform, which can rapidly sequence millions of DNA fragments without cloning bias. A read counted as effective if the read could be mapped to both V and J germline segments. In the source study's methods: IRmap was used to assign reads to germline V, D and J segments, and IRmap relies on pyromap, a Smith-Waterman modification adapted to 454 sequencing errors. Cutoffs set at the 99th percentile of alignment scores from simulated random sequences were applied to filter D-beta assignments. CDR3 was defined as the amino acids between the conserved V-segment Y[YFLI]C motif and the J-segment [FW]GXGT motif. A compound Poisson process model, previously applied to large-scale EST data, was used to estimate repertoire diversity. A cross-contamination detection procedure was applied to argue against sample contamination as the source of shared CDR3s. TCRdb reanalyzed the raw reads on its own, using fastp at Q25 for trimming and MiXCR for clone calling, and kept in-frame beta chains. Each entry merges the rows of one CDR3 protein and shows their most common DNA and genes. Here the V and J calls rest on TCRdb's processing, not on the authors' analysis. The sample table records roughly 7,600 distinct CDR3 sequences; under 70% of these occur just once. The top ten clonotypes cover around half of the sample.

Isolated CD4+ and CD8+ T cells were pooled, and anti-CD45RA microbeads were used to isolate naive plus transitional T cells from the pooled cells. Miltenyi superparamagnetic beads coated with subset-specific monoclonal antibodies were used to isolate the T cell subsets. Peripheral blood was used as the source from which all T cell populations were isolated. Ficoll separation of whole blood yielded mononuclear cells, and anti-CD14 microbeads were then used to deplete the monocytes. The isolated cell populations were resuspended in RNAprotect reagent immediately. The germline V gene sets CDR1 to MDHEN and CDR2 to SYDVKM. V loses 4 bases at its end and J loses 3 bases; junction bases beyond the gene matches: 5. The CDR3 sequence holds 14 residues, the cysteine and phenylalanine included. Only the CDR3 part of the read is kept: 42 bases, read in frame from the first base.

The chain is made from TRBV28 and TRBJ2-7; TRBD1 agrees with 8 junctional bases. The sequenced sample consisted of naive and transitional (CD45RA+) T cells sorted from blood. Per the publication, the cell subset or site label means: CD45RA+ naive plus transitional T cells (Tn+t). The TCR comes from a man aged 35 to 55 in good health. The DNA is TGTGCCAGCAGTTCGACCGGGACAGGCTACGAGCAGTACTTC. The resulting protein is CASSSTGTGYEQYF.